This entry lists 30 T cell receptor beta chains sequenced from one sample in a study of blood T cells in healthy people across ages. Using a J-beta primer mix together with a sample-barcoded 5' primer, a second PCR was run for roughly 7 to 11 cycles. Each CDR3 protein gets one entry after TCRdb re-called the 5' RACE reads with MiXCR. In the table there are about 1.4 million distinct CDR3 sequences, almost 60% of which are singletons. Material: blood. These receptors were collected from a young man in good health.

The CDR3 bases are TGCAGTGGACAGGGCGCTTATGAGCAGTTCTTC. Its protein product is CSGQGAYEQFF. This chain joins TRBV20-1 and TRBJ2-1; 7 bases align to TRBD1. The V gene's germline CDR1 is DFQATT and CDR2 SNEGSKA (reference sequence). The CDR3 has 11 residues. After removal of 7 bases from V and 8 bases from J, the junction contained 5 bases not matched to a gene.

The rearrangement links TRBV2 to TRBJ2-3, with 9 bases identical to TRBD1. Trimming cost V 11 bases and J 5 bases; bases outside gene matches: 2. Germline values: CDR1 SNHLY, CDR2 FYNNEI. This CDR3 spans 11 amino acids. CDR3 sequence (DNA): TGTGCCGGGGACAGGGAAGATACGCAGTATTTT. Translating it yields CAGDREDTQYF.

J is TRBJ1-2 and V is TRBV6-2 or TRBV6-3; D is unclear. The germline V gene encodes CDR1 MNHEY and CDR2 SVGEGT. Deletions cut 0 bases from V and 0 bases from J, with 5 bases between. The CDR3 is 14 amino acids. The CDR3 spells CASSYSTPNYGYTF. CDR3 nucleotide sequence: TGTGCCAGCAGTTACTCGACGCCTAACTATGGCTACACCTTC.

This chain links TRBV27 with TRBJ1-6, with 10 bases aligning to TRBD1. V shed 8 bases, J shed 7 bases, and the junction held 2 bases outside the gene matches. The CDR3 extends over 13 amino acids. Germline loops: CDR1 MNHEY, CDR2 SMNVEV (reference sequence). The CDR3 nucleotides are TGTGCCAGCTGGGGACAGGGGAATTCACCCCTCCACTTT. Translated, it gives CASWGQGNSPLHF.

V and J are TRBV5-1 and TRBJ2-3; D ambiguous. Looked up from germline, CDR1 is SGHRS and CDR2 is YFSETQ. The CDR3 is made up of 15 amino acids. V was cut by 0 bases and J by 2 bases, with 10 bases left in between. The CDR3 DNA reads TGCGCCAGCAGCTTGGGGATAAAGGCCACAGATACGCAGTATTTT. This codes for CASSLGIKATDTQYF.

A few counts support this clonotype. The chain couples TRBV6-2 or TRBV6-3 to TRBJ2-5; TRBD2 agrees at 10 bases. CDR3 length: 15 amino acids. Germline trimming cut 0 bases from V and 5 bases from J; bases unmatched to any gene: 3. The germline V gene encodes CDR1 MNHEY and CDR2 SVGEGT. CDR3 residues: CASSYSWTSGETQYF. The CDR3 region has the DNA TGTGCCAGCAGTTACTCGTGGACTAGCGGTGAGACCCAGTACTTC.

This chain joins TRBV6-1 and TRBJ2-3; the D gene is possibly TRBD1 (5 bases). V gave up 7 bases and J gave up 4 bases, with 15 bases separating them. The germline V gene encodes CDR1 MNHNS and CDR2 SASEGT. CDR3 length: 14 amino acids. The chain's CDR3 is CASNLRQLPDTQYF. As DNA, the CDR3 is TGTGCCAGCAACCTAAGACAGTTGCCAGATACGCAGTATTTT.

V usage is TRBV7-9 and J usage is TRBJ2-1, with TRBD2 matching over 11 bases. Germline lookup yields CDR1 SEHNR and CDR2 FQNEAQ (reference sequence). After removal of 4 bases from V and 1 base from J, the junction contained 6 bases not matched to a gene. The CDR3 spans 17 residues. CDR3 nucleotide sequence: TGTGCCAGCAGCTCCCCGACTAGCGGGAATTCCTACAATGAGCAGTTCTTC. Translated, it gives CASSSPTSGNSYNEQFF.

This clonotype was detected only a few times. This chain uses TRBV11-2 with TRBJ1-4, with no clear D. Germline V gives CDR1 SGHAT, CDR2 FQNNGV. There are 16 residues in the CDR3. V gave up 1 base and J gave up 0 bases, with 9 bases separating them. This CDR3 reads CASSLAEPATNEKLFF. CDR3 nucleotides: TGTGCCAGCAGCTTAGCAGAGCCCGCAACTAATGAAAAACTGTTTTTT.

This chain joins TRBV11-2 and TRBJ1-2; tentatively, D is TRBD1 (5 bases). CDR1 is SGHAT, CDR2 FQNNGV, per germline. Trimming took 5 bases from V and 4 from J, leaving 26 bases between them. The CDR3 runs to 18 residues. The CDR3 DNA reads as TGTGCCAGCAGCCCAACCGTCCTACTGCAGGGAGAGGTCTATGGCTACACCTTC. This codes for CASSPTVLLQGEVYGYTF.

The genes are TRBV5-1 and TRBJ2-1, with 11 bases identical to TRBD2. V gave up 2 bases and J gave up 8 bases; unmatched junction bases: 6. CDR3 length: 15 residues. Germline assignment: CDR1 SGHRS and CDR2 YFSETQ. The CDR3 DNA reads TGCGCCAGCAGCTTTACTAGCGGGAGATTCGATGAGCAGTTCTTC. It specifies CASSFTSGRFDEQFF. The entire variable domain, with the rest obtained from reference TRBV5-1 and TRBJ2-1, is as follows: KAGVTQTPRYLIKTRGQQVTLSCSPISGHRSVSWYQQTPGQGLQFLFEYFSETQRNKGNFPGRFSGRQFSNSRSEMNVSTLELGDSALYLCASSFTSGRFDEQFFGPGTRLTVL.

The rearrangement links TRBV27 to TRBJ1-2; weak D call: TRBD1 (5 bases). Trimming took 0 bases from V and 2 from J, leaving 10 bases between them. Germline CDR1 is MNHEY and CDR2 is SMNVEV (reference sequence). This CDR3 spans 15 amino acids. The CDR3 here is CASSLSVRENYGYTF. CDR3 DNA sequence: TGTGCCAGCAGTTTATCGGTCAGGGAAAACTATGGCTACACCTTC.

This chain links TRBV20-1 with TRBJ2-5, with D perhaps TRBD1 (5 bases). This CDR3 is built from 11 residues. CDR1 and CDR2 (germline): DFQATT, SNEGSKA (reference sequence). The CDR3 coding sequence is TGCACCCACAGGAGCCAAGAGACCCAGTACTTC. Translated: CTHRSQETQYF.

Only a few counts were recorded for this clonotype. The genes are TRBV10-3 and TRBJ1-2; a weak D match, TRBD1 (6 bases). CDR1 ENHRY and CDR2 SYGVKD come from the germline V gene. The CDR3 sequence is 14 residues long. V lost 0 bases, J lost 6 bases, and 11 bases lay in between. The CDR3 loop is CAISESRGANGYTF. The CDR3 nucleotides are TGTGCCATCAGTGAGTCAAGGGGGGCAAATGGCTACACCTTC.

V gene TRBV3-1 combines with J gene TRBJ2-7; TRBD1 matches at 7 bases. V lost 3 bases to trimming and J lost 9 bases; unmatched junction nucleotides: 8. Germline loops: CDR1 LGHDT, CDR2 YNNKEL (reference sequence). The CDR3 totals 13 residues. In nucleotides, the CDR3 is TGTGCCAGCAGCCAGGGGACAGCTAATTCGCAGTACTTC. Residues: CASSQGTANSQYF.

The CDR3 reads CASSQGIGGATDTQYF. Written as DNA, the CDR3 is TGCGCCAGCAGCCAAGGAATCGGGGGGGCTACAGATACGCAGTATTTT. The rearrangement joins TRBV4-3 to TRBJ2-3; TRBD2 matches at 8 bases. Germline CDR1 reads LGHNA; CDR2 reads YSLEER. J gave up 3 bases and V 1 base, and 6 bases lay outside the gene matches. This CDR3 has 16 amino acids.

This chain links TRBV20-1 with TRBJ2-1; tentatively, D is TRBD1 or TRBD2 (5 bases each). Germline lookup yields CDR1 DFQATT and CDR2 SNEGSKA (reference sequence). V was pared by 6 bases and J by 0 bases, with 15 bases between. The CDR3 extends over 15 amino acids. CDR3 nucleotide sequence: TGCAGTGCAGGTTCGAGAGGGGCCTCCTACAATGAGCAGTTCTTC. Protein: CSAGSRGASYNEQFF.

This chain links TRBV7-9 with TRBJ2-7, with 7 bases lining up with TRBD2. V lost 11 bases to trimming and J lost 3 bases; unmatched junction nucleotides: 10. Germline-derived CDR1 and CDR2 are SEHNR and FQNEAQ (reference sequence). The CDR3 contains 13 residues. This CDR3 reads CAGGSKESYEQYF. CDR3 in DNA: TGTGCCGGCGGGAGTAAGGAGAGCTACGAGCAGTACTTC.

This clonotype was counted only a few times. The chain is built from TRBV7-9 and TRBJ2-4; tentative D call: TRBD1 (6 bases). Trimming took 5 bases from V and 9 from J, leaving 17 bases between them. This CDR3 contains 14 residues. The V gene's germline CDR1 is SEHNR and CDR2 FQNEAQ (reference sequence). CDR3 sequence (DNA): TGTGCCAGCAGCCCCCTTAACAGGGTCGGCATTCAGTACTTC. Translated, it gives CASSPLNRVGIQYF.

This clonotype turned up a few times. CDR3 amino acids: CASSRAGPAGHNEQFF. DNA of the CDR3: TGCGCCAGCAGCCGGGCCGGACCGGCGGGACACAATGAGCAGTTCTTC. V gene TRBV4-3 combines with J gene TRBJ2-1; D may be TRBD2 (6 bases). Trimming removed 4 bases at V and 5 bases at J, with 18 bases between. There are 16 residues in the CDR3. In germline, CDR1 is LGHNA, CDR2 YSLEER.

This clonotype was recorded a few times. CDR3 protein: CASSQGVSPYGYTF. DNA for the CDR3: TGCGCCAGCAGCCAAGGGGTCTCTCCCTATGGCTACACCTTC. The chain employs TRBV4-3 and TRBJ1-2; no clear D. The CDR3 runs 14 residues. CDR1 is LGHNA and CDR2 is YSLEER in the germline V gene. Trimming took off 1 base at V and 4 bases at J, with 10 bases between the two ends.

The genes are TRBV2 and TRBJ2-1, with 11 bases that match TRBD2. The CDR3 covers 17 residues. Trimming took 7 bases from V and 8 from J; bases not matched to a gene: 16. Germline V gives CDR1 SNHLY, CDR2 FYNNEI. Here the CDR3 reads CASMRRGSGRAVYEQFF. Written as DNA, the CDR3 is TGTGCCAGCATGAGGAGGGGTAGCGGGAGGGCCGTGTATGAGCAGTTCTTC.

To note about this clonotype: A much more abundant neighbour one base away suggests this may be a read error. This chain links TRBV7-2 with TRBJ2-1; weak D call: TRBD1 (5 bases). CDR1 is SGHTA, CDR2 FQGNSA, per germline. CDR3 length: 12 amino acids. V lost 3 bases and J lost 8, with 8 bases in between. The CDR3 loop is CASSFVGDEQFF. CDR3 nucleotides: TGTGCCAGCAGCTTTGTAGGGGATGAGCAGTTCTTC.

V gene TRBV9 combines with J gene TRBJ2-3, with no clear D. The CDR3 runs 14 residues. Germline V gene sequence: CDR1 SGDLS, CDR2 YYNGEE. The germline V and J ends were trimmed by 1 base and 0 bases, with 6 bases remaining between them. The CDR3 coding sequence is TGTGCCAGCAGCGTAACCGCTAGCACAGATACGCAGTATTTT. Its protein product is CASSVTASTDTQYF.

The rearrangement links TRBV5-1 to TRBJ2-5; D is perhaps TRBD2 (6 bases). The CDR3 is 15 residues long. CDR1 is SGHRS and CDR2 is YFSETQ in the germline V gene. V shed 1 base and J shed 11 bases, with 21 bases lying between them. CDR3 protein: CASSLNPTREDKQYF. Here the CDR3 DNA reads TGCGCCAGCAGCTTGAACCCGACGAGGGAGGACAAGCAGTACTTC.

This clonotype was detected a few times. The chain recombines TRBV27 with TRBJ2-7; possible D gene TRBD2, 6 bases. V dropped 1 base and J dropped 4 bases, with 14 bases sitting between them. The CDR3 length is 15 residues. Per the germline V gene, CDR1 is MNHEY and CDR2 is SMNVEV (reference sequence). The CDR3 spells CASSLYPGVEYEQYF. CDR3 DNA sequence: TGTGCCAGCAGTTTATATCCGGGAGTAGAGTACGAGCAGTACTTC.

V usage is TRBV12-3 or TRBV12-4 and J usage is TRBJ2-3; D not resolved. Trimming cost V 3 bases and J 6 bases, with 7 bases left between them. This CDR3 comprises 12 residues. The chain's CDR3 is CASSLGKDTQYF. CDR3 nucleotides: TGTGCCAGCAGTTTGGGCAAGGATACGCAGTATTTT.

The chain has TRBV27 and TRBJ2-3; D is unclear. The length of the CDR3 is 13 residues. Germline loops: CDR1 MNHEY, CDR2 SMNVEV (reference sequence). V dropped 5 bases and J dropped 3 bases, with 9 bases sitting between them. The CDR3 spells CASSVRRTDTQYF. For the CDR3, the DNA is TGTGCCAGCAGTGTACGTAGAACAGATACGCAGTATTTT.

The rearrangement joins TRBV12-3 or TRBV12-4 to TRBJ2-5; D may be TRBD1 or TRBD2 (6 bases each). Between the trimmed V and J ends, which lost 5 bases and 1 base, there was a span of 20 bases. The CDR3 loop spans 17 amino acids. The CDR3 DNA reads as TGTGCCAGCAGTAAAACGGAGGGGACATTTTTCCAAGAGACCCAGTACTTC. It yields the protein CASSKTEGTFFQETQYF.

The rearrangement links TRBV2 to TRBJ2-5; 13 positions agree with TRBD2. Germline trimming cut 8 bases from V and 6 bases from J; bases unmatched to any gene: 6. The CDR3 is 14 amino acids. Germline V gives CDR1 SNHLY, CDR2 FYNNEI. For the CDR3, the DNA is TGTGCCAGCCGACTAGCGGGAGGTTGGAAGACCCAGTACTTC. It encodes CASRLAGGWKTQYF.